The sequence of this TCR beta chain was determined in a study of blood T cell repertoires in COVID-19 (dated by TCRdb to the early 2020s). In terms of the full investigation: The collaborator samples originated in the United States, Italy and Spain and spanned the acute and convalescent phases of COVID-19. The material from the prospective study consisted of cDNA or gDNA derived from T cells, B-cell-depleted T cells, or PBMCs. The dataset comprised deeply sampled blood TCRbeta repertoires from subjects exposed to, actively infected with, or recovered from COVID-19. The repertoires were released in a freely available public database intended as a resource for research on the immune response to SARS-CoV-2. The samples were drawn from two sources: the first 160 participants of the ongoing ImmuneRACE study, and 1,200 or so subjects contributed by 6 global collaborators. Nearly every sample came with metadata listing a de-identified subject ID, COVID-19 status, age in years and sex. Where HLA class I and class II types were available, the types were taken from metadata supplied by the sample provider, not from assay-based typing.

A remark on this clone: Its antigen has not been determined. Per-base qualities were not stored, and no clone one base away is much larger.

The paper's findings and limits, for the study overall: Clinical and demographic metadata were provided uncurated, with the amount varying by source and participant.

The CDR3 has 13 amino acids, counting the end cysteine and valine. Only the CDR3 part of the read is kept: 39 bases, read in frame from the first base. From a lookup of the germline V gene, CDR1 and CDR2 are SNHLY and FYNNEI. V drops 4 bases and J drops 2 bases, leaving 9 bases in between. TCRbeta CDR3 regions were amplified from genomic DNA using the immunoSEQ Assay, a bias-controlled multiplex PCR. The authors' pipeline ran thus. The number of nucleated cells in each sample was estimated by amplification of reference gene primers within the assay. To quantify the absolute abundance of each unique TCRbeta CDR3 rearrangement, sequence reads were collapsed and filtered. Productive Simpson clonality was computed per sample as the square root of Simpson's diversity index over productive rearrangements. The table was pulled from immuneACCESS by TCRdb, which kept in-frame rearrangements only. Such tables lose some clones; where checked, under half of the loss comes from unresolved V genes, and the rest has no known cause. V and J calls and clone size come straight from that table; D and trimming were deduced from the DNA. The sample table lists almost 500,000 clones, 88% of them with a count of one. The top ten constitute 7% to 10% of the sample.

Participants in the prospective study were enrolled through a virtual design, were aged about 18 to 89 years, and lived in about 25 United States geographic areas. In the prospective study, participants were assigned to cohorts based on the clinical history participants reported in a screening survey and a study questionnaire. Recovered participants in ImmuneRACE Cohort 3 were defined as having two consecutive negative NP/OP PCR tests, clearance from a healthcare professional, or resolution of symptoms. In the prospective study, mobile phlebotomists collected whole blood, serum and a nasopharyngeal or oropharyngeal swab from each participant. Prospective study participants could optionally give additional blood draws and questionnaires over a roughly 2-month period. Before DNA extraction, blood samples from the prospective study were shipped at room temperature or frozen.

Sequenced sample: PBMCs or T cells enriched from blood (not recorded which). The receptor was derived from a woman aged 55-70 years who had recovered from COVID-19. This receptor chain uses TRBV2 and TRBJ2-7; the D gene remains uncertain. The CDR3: CASSGHLAYEQYV. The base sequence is TGTGCCAGCAGTGGTCACCTAGCCTACGAGCAGTACGTC.